Here is one TCR beta chain with its context. Its antigen is currently unknown. The record originates from a study of T cell repertoires in cytomegalovirus infection. Background on the study: Indications came from public TCR beta signatures; they pointed to CMV infection and to a matching HLA type.

Study-level results: Pooled public TCR beta family frequency picked out CMV carriers with the relevant HLA. It was HLA-C-restricted CMV-specific TCR beta clonotypes that dominated the response ex vivo.

CDR1 is SGHTA, CDR2 FQGNSA, per germline. The V gene lost 5 bases and the J gene lost 8 bases, with 18 bases spanning the gap. The CDR3 has 15 amino acids. TCRdb passed the reads through MiXCR, listing each CDR3 protein once. Seen here are hundreds of thousands of distinct CDR3 sequences, less than 40% observed once, and the top ten hold 2.5% to 3.5%. The sample consisted of PBMCs. This receptor was taken from a human donor in good health (CMV status not recorded). Some clones in this sample may be carry-over from other donors' samples. The chain has TRBV7-2 and TRBJ1-4, with a possible D match to TRBD1 (6 bases). The CDR3 reads CASSGQGGAREKLFF. For the CDR3, the DNA is TGTGCCAGCAGCGGACAAGGGGGGGCGAGAGAAAAACTGTTTTTT.